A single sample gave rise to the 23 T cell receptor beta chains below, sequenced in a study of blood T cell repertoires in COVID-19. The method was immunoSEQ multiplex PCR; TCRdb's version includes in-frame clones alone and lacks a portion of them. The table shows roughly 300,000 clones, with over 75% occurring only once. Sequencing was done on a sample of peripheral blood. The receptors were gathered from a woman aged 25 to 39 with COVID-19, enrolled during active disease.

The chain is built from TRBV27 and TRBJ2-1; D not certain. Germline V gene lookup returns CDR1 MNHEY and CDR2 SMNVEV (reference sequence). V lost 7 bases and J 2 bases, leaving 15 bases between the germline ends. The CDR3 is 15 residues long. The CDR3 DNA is TGTGCCAGCACCTTGCACCCACCGGCCTACAATGAGCAGTTCTTC. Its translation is CASTLHPPAYNEQFF.

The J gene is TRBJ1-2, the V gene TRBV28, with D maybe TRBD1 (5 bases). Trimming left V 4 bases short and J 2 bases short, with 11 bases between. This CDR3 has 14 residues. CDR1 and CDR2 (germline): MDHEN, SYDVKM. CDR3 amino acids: CASSYLGVNYGYTF. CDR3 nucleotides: TGTGCCAGCAGTTACCTAGGGGTGAACTATGGCTACACCTTC.

Here the CDR3 DNA reads TGTGCCAGTAGTATGTACAGCGGTGCTCCCGGGGAGCTGTTTTTT. Encoded protein: CASSMYSGAPGELFF. The rearrangement links TRBV19 to TRBJ2-2; possible D gene TRBD2, 5 bases. Germline V gene data show CDR1 as LNHDA and CDR2 as SQIVND (reference sequence). V was clipped by 3 bases and J by 6 bases, with 14 bases between them. The length of the CDR3 is 15 residues.

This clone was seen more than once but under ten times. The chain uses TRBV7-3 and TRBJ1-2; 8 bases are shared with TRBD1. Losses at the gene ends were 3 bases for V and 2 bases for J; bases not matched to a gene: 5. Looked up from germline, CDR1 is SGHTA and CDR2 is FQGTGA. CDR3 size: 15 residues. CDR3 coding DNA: TGTGCCAGCAGCTTGACAGGGGCGGAGAACTATGGCTACACCTTC. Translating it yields CASSLTGAENYGYTF.

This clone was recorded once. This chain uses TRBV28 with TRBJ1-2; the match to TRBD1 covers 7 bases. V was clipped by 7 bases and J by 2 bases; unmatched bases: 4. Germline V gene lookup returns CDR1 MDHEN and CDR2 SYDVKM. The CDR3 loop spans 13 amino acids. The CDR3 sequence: CASTPTGNYGYTF. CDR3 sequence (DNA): TGTGCCAGCACCCCGACAGGGAACTATGGCTACACCTTC.

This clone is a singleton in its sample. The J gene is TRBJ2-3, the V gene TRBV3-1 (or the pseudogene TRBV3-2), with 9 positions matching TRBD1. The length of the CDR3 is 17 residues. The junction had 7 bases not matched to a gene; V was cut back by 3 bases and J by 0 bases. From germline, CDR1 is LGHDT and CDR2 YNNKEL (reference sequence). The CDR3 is CASSHRTGASSTDTQYF. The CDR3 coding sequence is TGTGCCAGCAGCCACCGGACAGGGGCCTCTAGCACAGATACGCAGTATTTT.

The CDR3 here is CASTGLQGNSPLHF. The CDR3 DNA follows: TGTGCCAGCACAGGCTTACAGGGTAATTCACCCCTCCACTTT. This chain uses TRBV2 with TRBJ1-6, with D possibly matching TRBD1 (6 bases). The CDR3 is made up of 14 amino acids. Trimming took off 7 bases at V and 6 bases at J, with 13 bases between the two ends. The germline gives CDR1 SNHLY, CDR2 FYNNEI.

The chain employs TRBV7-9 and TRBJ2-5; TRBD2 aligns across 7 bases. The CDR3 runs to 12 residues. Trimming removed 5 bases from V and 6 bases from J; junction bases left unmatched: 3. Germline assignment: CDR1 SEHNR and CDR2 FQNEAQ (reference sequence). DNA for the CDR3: TGTGCCAGCAGCAGGGAGGGGCAGACCCAGTACTTC. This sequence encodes CASSREGQTQYF.

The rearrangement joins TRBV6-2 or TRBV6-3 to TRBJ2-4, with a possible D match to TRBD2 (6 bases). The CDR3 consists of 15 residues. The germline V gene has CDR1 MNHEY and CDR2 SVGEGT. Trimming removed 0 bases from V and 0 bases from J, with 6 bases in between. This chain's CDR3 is CASSYSGGAKNIQYF. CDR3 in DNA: TGTGCCAGCAGTTACTCCGGGGGAGCCAAAAACATTCAGTACTTC.

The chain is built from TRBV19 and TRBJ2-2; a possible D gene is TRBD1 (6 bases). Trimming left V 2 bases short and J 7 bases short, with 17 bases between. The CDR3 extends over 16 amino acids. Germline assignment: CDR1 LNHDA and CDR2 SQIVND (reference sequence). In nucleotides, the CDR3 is TGTGCCAGTAGTATACCGGGGCAGGGGAAAGGCGGGGAGCTGTTTTTT. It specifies CASSIPGQGKGGELFF.

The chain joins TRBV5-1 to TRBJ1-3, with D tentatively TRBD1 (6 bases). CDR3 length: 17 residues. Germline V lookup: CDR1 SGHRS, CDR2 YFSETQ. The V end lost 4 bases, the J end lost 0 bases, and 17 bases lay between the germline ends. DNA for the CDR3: TGCGCCAGCAGCGCCCAACAGGGAACGGGCTCTGGAAACACCATATATTTT. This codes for CASSAQQGTGSGNTIYF.

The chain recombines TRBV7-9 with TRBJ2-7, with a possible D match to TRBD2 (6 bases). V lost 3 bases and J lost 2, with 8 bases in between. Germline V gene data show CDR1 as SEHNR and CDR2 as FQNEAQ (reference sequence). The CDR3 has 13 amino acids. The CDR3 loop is CASSLGGPYEQYF. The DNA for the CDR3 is TGTGCCAGCAGCTTGGGAGGTCCCTACGAGCAGTACTTC.

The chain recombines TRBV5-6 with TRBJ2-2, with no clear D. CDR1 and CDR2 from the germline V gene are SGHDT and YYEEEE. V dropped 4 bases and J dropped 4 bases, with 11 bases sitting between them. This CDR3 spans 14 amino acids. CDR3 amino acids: CASSPTAATGELFF. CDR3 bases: TGTGCCAGCAGCCCAACAGCTGCCACCGGGGAGCTGTTTTTT.

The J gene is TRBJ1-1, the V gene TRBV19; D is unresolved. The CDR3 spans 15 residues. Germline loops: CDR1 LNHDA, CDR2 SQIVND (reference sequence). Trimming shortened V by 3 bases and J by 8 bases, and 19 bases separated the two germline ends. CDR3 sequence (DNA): TGTGCCAGTAGTATGAACAGATGGGCTAAGGCGGAAGCTTTCTTT. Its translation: CASSMNRWAKAEAFF.

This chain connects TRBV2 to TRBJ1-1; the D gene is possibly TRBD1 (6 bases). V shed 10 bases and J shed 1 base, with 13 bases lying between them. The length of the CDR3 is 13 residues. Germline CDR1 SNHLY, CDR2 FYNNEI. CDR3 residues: CATWWGPNTEAFF. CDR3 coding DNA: TGTGCCACCTGGTGGGGGCCGAACACTGAAGCTTTCTTT.

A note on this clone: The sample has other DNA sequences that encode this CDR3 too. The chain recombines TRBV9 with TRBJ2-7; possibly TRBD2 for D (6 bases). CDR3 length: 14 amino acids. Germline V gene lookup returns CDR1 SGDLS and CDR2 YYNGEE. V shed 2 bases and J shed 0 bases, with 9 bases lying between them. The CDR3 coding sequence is TGTGCCAGCAGCGTGGGCGGGGTCTCCTACGAGCAGTACTTC. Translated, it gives CASSVGGVSYEQYF.

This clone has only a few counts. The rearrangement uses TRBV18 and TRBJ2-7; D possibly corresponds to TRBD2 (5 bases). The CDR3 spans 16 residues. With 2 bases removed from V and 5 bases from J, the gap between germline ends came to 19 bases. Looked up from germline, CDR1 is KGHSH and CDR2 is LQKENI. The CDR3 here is CASSPVRRISEHEQYF. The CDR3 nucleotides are TGTGCCAGCTCACCAGTAAGGAGGATTAGCGAGCACGAGCAGTACTTC.

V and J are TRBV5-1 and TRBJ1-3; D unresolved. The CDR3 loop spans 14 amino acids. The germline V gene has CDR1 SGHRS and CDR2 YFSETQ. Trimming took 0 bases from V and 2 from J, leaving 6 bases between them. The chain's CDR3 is CASSLEQTGNTIYF. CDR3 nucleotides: TGCGCCAGCAGCTTGGAACAGACTGGAAACACCATATATTTT.

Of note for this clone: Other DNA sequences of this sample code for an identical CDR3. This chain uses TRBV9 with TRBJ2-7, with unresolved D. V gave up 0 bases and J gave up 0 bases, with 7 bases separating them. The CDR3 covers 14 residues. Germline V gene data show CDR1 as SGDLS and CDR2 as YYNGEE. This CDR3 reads CASSVASVSYEQYF. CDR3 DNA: TGTGCCAGCAGCGTAGCCTCGGTCTCCTACGAGCAGTACTTC.

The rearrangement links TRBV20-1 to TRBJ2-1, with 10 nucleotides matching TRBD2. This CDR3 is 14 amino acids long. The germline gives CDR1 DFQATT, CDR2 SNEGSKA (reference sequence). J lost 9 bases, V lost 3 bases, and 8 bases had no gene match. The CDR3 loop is CSASILAGVGEQFF. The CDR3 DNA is TGCAGTGCTAGTATTCTAGCGGGAGTCGGTGAGCAGTTCTTC.

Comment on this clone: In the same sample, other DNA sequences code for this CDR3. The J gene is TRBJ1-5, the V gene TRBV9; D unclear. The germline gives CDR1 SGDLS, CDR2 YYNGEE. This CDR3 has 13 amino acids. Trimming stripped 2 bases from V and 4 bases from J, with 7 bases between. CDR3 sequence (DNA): TGTGCCAGCAGCGTCTCAGTTAATCAGCCCCAGCATTTT. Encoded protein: CASSVSVNQPQHF.

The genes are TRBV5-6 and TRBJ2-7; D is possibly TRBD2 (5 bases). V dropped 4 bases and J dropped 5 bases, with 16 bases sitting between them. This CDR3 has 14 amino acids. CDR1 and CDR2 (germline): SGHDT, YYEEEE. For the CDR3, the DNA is TGTGCCAGCAGCGTGAAGAGGGAGAGGCACGAGCAGTACTTC. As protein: CASSVKRERHEQYF.

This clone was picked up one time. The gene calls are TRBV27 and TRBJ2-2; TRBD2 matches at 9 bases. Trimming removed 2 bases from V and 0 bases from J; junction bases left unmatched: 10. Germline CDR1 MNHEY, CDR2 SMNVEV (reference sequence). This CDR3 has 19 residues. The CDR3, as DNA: TGTGCCAGCAGTTTAAGACCTAGCGGGGCCTTCGCGAACACCGGGGAGCTGTTTTTT. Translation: CASSLRPSGAFANTGELFF.